These 24 T cell receptor beta chains were all obtained from the same sample, sequenced in a study of blood T cells in healthy people across ages. The use of a sample-barcoded 5' primer and a J-beta primer mix characterized a second PCR of about 7 to 12 cycles. MiXCR, applied by TCRdb to the 5' RACE reads, yields one record per CDR3 protein. The profile shows some 1.5 million distinct CDR3 sequences, approximately 42% of them singletons. Material for sequencing was blood. The receptors were gathered from a woman aged 18-29 years in good health.

This clonotype appeared a few times. This rearrangement joins TRBV12-3 or TRBV12-4 to TRBJ2-1; 7 bases map to TRBD2. V trimming: 2 bases; J trimming: 6 bases; junction bases outside the gene matches: 7. The CDR3 contains 15 residues. The DNA of the CDR3 is TGTGCCAGCAGTTTAAGGAGCGGGGCGTTCAATGAGCAGTTCTTC. Amino acids: CASSLRSGAFNEQFF.

The V call is TRBV7-9, the J call TRBJ2-7; D possibly matches TRBD1 or TRBD2 (5 bases each). V was shortened by 4 bases and J by 4 bases, with 20 bases between the two germline ends. The germline V gene encodes CDR1 SEHNR and CDR2 FQNEAQ (reference sequence). The CDR3 length is 16 residues. CDR3 in amino acids: CASSSSFARDGYEQYF. The DNA of the CDR3 is TGTGCCAGCAGCTCTTCTTTTGCTCGGGACGGGTACGAGCAGTACTTC.

This chain uses TRBV24-1 with TRBJ2-3; the match to TRBD2 covers 14 bases. V was pared by 4 bases and J by 2 bases, with 7 bases of the junction left unmatched. Germline V gene data show CDR1 as KGHDR and CDR2 as SFDVKD. The CDR3 sequence is 18 residues long. The CDR3 DNA follows: TGTGCCACCAGTGACCGAGGGACTAGCGGGAGAATCACAGATACGCAGTATTTT. Its translation is CATSDRGTSGRITDTQYF.

This clonotype was seen once. V usage is TRBV12-3 or TRBV12-4 and J usage is TRBJ2-3, with 8 bases that match TRBD2. The CDR3 has 15 residues. The junction had 9 bases not matched to a gene; V was cut back by 6 bases and J by 4 bases. The CDR3 nucleotides read TGTGCCAGCAGGTGGAGCGGGAGAGGGGCAGATACGCAGTATTTT. Amino acids: CASRWSGRGADTQYF.

This chain joins TRBV3-1 and TRBJ2-1; no clear D gene. Trimming took 0 bases from V and 2 from J, leaving 11 bases between them. The germline CDR1 and CDR2 sequences are LGHDT and YNNKEL (reference sequence). This CDR3 has 16 residues. The CDR3 spells CASSQEVSPPYNEQFF. The CDR3 region has the DNA TGTGCCAGCAGCCAAGAGGTTAGTCCTCCCTACAATGAGCAGTTCTTC.

The gene calls are TRBV24-1 and TRBJ2-1, with TRBD1 as a possible D gene (5 bases). Trimming left V 3 bases short and J 10 bases short, with 21 bases between. The CDR3 is made up of 16 amino acids. Germline CDR1 and CDR2: KGHDR and SFDVKD. CDR3 in amino acids: CATSDPAQGSYSEQFF. In nucleotides, the CDR3 is TGTGCCACCAGTGATCCGGCGCAGGGCTCGTATTCGGAGCAGTTCTTC.

The chain recombines TRBV20-1 with TRBJ1-2, with 10 nucleotides matching TRBD1. This CDR3 contains 13 residues. Trimming removed 1 base from V and 10 bases from J; junction bases left unmatched: 6. Germline V gives CDR1 DFQATT, CDR2 SNEGSKA (reference sequence). The CDR3 region is CSARGTGGSIYTF. The CDR3 region has the DNA TGCAGTGCTAGAGGGACAGGGGGTTCGATCTACACCTTC.

There are a few counts of this clonotype. The V and J genes are TRBV25-1 and TRBJ2-1; unclear D gene. CDR1 and CDR2 from the germline V gene are MGHDK and SYGVNS. There are 15 residues in the CDR3. The ends were cut back, 0 bases at V and 2 bases at J, with 8 bases in the middle. The CDR3 is CASSEYDATYNEQFF. CDR3 sequence (DNA): TGTGCCAGCAGTGAATATGACGCGACCTACAATGAGCAGTTCTTC. The variable domain in full, with the rest retrieved from reference TRBV25-1 and TRBJ2-1, is EADIYQTPRYLVIGTGKKITLECSQTMGHDKMYWYQQDPGMELHLIHYSYGVNSTEKGDLSSESTVSRIRTEHFPLTLESARPSHTSQYLCASSEYDATYNEQFFGPGTRLTVL.

The chain employs TRBV27 and TRBJ2-1, with D tentatively TRBD2 (6 bases). The CDR3 length is 17 residues. From germline, CDR1 is MNHEY and CDR2 SMNVEV (reference sequence). The V gene lost 4 bases and the J gene lost 7 bases, with 23 bases spanning the gap. CDR3 in amino acids: CASSWGVRRAIGNEQFF. In nucleotides, the CDR3 is TGTGCCAGCAGTTGGGGCGTCCGGAGGGCTATCGGGAATGAGCAGTTCTTC.

The V and J genes are TRBV6-6 and TRBJ1-6; D is uncertain. The ends were cut back, 5 bases at V and 13 bases at J, with 12 bases in the middle. CDR3 length: 12 amino acids. CDR1 and CDR2 (germline): MNHNY, SVGAGI (reference sequence). Written as DNA, the CDR3 is TGTGCCAGCAGTGACCCCGATCGGCCCCTCCACTTT. This encodes CASSDPDRPLHF.

The chain combines TRBV20-1 with TRBJ1-1; no firm D call. The germline V gene has CDR1 DFQATT and CDR2 SNEGSKA (reference sequence). Trimming removed 0 bases at V and 1 base at J, with 12 bases between. CDR3 length: 15 amino acids. The CDR3: CSARDPGRSNTEAFF. The CDR3, as DNA: TGCAGTGCTAGAGACCCGGGCAGGTCGAACACTGAAGCTTTCTTT.

V is TRBV6-6 and J is TRBJ2-3, with TRBD2 matching over 8 bases. The germline V gene encodes CDR1 MNHNY and CDR2 SVGAGI (reference sequence). V shed 6 bases, J shed 5 bases, and the junction held 7 bases outside the gene matches. The CDR3 spans 14 residues. CDR3 coding DNA: TGTGCCAGCAGATGGACTAGCTCCAAAGATACGCAGTATTTT. As protein: CASRWTSSKDTQYF.

With respect to this clonotype: An end of the junction differs from the germline gene, which may be a read error. The chain joins TRBV12-5 to TRBJ1-4, with TRBD1 matching 10 bases. The germline V gene has CDR1 LGHNT and CDR2 FRNRAP. This CDR3 is 17 amino acids long. The CDR3 DNA sequence: TGTGCTAGTGGTTTGGGACAGGGGGCGCTAAGGGATGAAAAGCTGTTTTTT. Its protein is CASGLGQGALRDEKLFF.

The chain couples TRBV5-5 to TRBJ2-5; 8 bases map to TRBD1. Germline lookup yields CDR1 SGHKS and CDR2 YYEKEE (reference sequence). J was trimmed by 2 bases and V by 6 bases; bases with no gene match: 6. The CDR3 runs 14 residues. The CDR3 DNA reads TGTGCCAGCAACACGGACAGGGCACAAGAGACCCAGTACTTC. Translated: CASNTDRAQETQYF.

The rearrangement links TRBV6-2 or TRBV6-3 to TRBJ2-1, with D possibly TRBD1 on 6 matching bases. V lost 2 bases and J lost 0, with 17 bases in between. CDR3 length equals 18 residues. Germline CDR1 MNHEY, CDR2 SVGEGT. The chain's CDR3 is CASSYLRQTGRSYNEQFF. CDR3 DNA: TGTGCCAGCAGTTACCTCCGCCAAACAGGGCGCTCCTACAATGAGCAGTTCTTC.

This chain connects TRBV6-5 to TRBJ2-1, with 7 bases fitting TRBD1. The germline gives CDR1 MNHEY, CDR2 SVGAGI. V lost 5 bases, J lost 4 bases, and 5 bases stayed unmatched. The CDR3 is 14 amino acids. DNA for the CDR3: TGTGCCAGCAGTACAGGGGTGGGATACAATGAGCAGTTCTTC. This sequence encodes CASSTGVGYNEQFF.

This chain links TRBV7-3 with TRBJ2-1; the D gene is possibly TRBD2 (6 bases). Germline V gene data show CDR1 as SGHTA and CDR2 as FQGTGA. This CDR3 spans 16 amino acids. The V and J ends lost 5 bases and 7 bases respectively, with 21 bases between them. CDR3 sequence reads: CASSADRDSARNEQFF. CDR3 DNA sequence: TGTGCCAGCAGCGCCGACCGGGACTCCGCCAGGAATGAGCAGTTCTTC.

Details on this clonotype: One junction end disagrees with the germline gene, perhaps due to a read error. The gene calls are TRBV4-3 and TRBJ2-5; 7 positions match TRBD2. The CDR3 consists of 15 residues. The germline CDR1 and CDR2 sequences are LGHNA and YSLEER. For the CDR3, the DNA is TGCGCCGGCAGCCAAGATGAGAGCGGGGCGGAGACCCAGTACTTC. The encoded protein is CAGSQDESGAETQYF.

This clonotype has just a few counts. The rearrangement uses TRBV12-3 or TRBV12-4 and TRBJ1-1; 8 bases agree with TRBD1. The length of the CDR3 is 16 residues. V lost 1 base to trimming and J lost 4 bases; unmatched junction nucleotides: 8. CDR3 protein: CASSLDRGATATEAFF. The CDR3 coding sequence is TGTGCCAGCAGTTTAGACAGGGGGGCGACAGCCACTGAAGCTTTCTTT.

This clonotype was picked up one time. The gene calls are TRBV11-2 and TRBJ2-1; the D is unclear. Germline V gene lookup returns CDR1 SGHAT and CDR2 FQNNGV. The length of the CDR3 is 15 residues. The V gene lost 6 bases and the J gene lost 8 bases, with 20 bases spanning the gap. For the CDR3, the DNA is TGTGCCAGCAGACCCATCGTGATTGTGGGCTATGAGCAGTTCTTC. Encoded protein: CASRPIVIVGYEQFF.

The V and J genes are TRBV2 and TRBJ1-2, with 8 bases matching TRBD1. This CDR3 contains 14 residues. Per germline, CDR1 SNHLY and CDR2 FYNNEI. The ends lost 5 bases at V and 4 bases at J; junction bases unmatched: 6. The CDR3 sequence: CASSRRGRTYGYTF. As DNA, the CDR3 is TGTGCCAGCAGTCGCAGGGGGCGCACCTATGGCTACACCTTC.

This clonotype was observed a handful of times. The chain joins TRBV6-5 to TRBJ2-5; D unclear. V lost 0 bases and J lost 6, with 5 bases in between. Germline assignment: CDR1 MNHEY and CDR2 SVGAGI. The CDR3 covers 12 residues. As DNA, the CDR3 is TGTGCCAGCAGTTACTCGCGGAAGACCCAGTACTTC. Residues: CASSYSRKTQYF.

This clonotype was counted ten times or more. The chain couples TRBV9 to TRBJ2-7; D gene uncertain. Germline V gene data show CDR1 as SGDLS and CDR2 as YYNGEE. Between the trimmed V and J ends, which lost 4 bases and 3 bases, there was a span of 14 bases. The length of the CDR3 is 14 residues. CDR3 sequence: CASSPSGSGYEQYF. The CDR3 DNA reads as TGTGCCAGCAGCCCGAGTGGGTCGGGCTACGAGCAGTACTTC.

The table lists this clonotype with a few counts. This chain uses TRBV6-6 with TRBJ2-7; 9 nucleotides line up with TRBD1. V was pared by 3 bases and J by 2 bases, with 11 bases of the junction left unmatched. This CDR3 spans 17 amino acids. CDR1 is MNHNY and CDR2 is SVGAGI in the germline V gene (reference sequence). This CDR3 reads CASSYRGVGQGPYEQYF. In DNA, the CDR3 is TGTGCCAGCAGTTATAGGGGTGTGGGACAGGGCCCCTACGAGCAGTACTTC.